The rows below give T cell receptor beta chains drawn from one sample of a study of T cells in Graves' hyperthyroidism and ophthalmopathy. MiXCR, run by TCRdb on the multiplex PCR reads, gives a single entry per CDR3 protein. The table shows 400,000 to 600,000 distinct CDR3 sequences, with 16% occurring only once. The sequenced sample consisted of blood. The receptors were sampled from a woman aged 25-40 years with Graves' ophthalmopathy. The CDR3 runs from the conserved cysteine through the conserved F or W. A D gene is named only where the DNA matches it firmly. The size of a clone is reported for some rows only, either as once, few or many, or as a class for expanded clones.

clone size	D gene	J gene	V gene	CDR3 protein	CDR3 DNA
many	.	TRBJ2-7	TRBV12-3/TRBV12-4	CASRRSPTRRGYEQYF	TGTGCCAGCAGACGCTCCCCAACCCGACGGGGCTACGAGCAGTACTTC
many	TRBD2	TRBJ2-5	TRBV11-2	CASSQILAGGETQYF	TGTGCCAGCAGCCAAATCCTAGCGGGAGGAGAGACCCAGTACTTC
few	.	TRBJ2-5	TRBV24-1	CATSDFGGSAQETQYF	TGTGCCACCAGTGATTTCGGTGGGTCAGCTCAAGAGACCCAGTACTTC
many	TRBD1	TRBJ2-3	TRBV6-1	CASSSRTGGTDTQYF	TGTGCCAGCAGCTCGCGGACAGGGGGCACAGATACGCAGTATTTT
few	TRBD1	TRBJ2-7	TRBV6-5	CASSYSGQGSYEQYF	TGTGCCAGCAGTTACTCAGGACAGGGCTCCTACGAGCAGTACTTC
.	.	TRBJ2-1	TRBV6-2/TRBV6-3	CATRRTGGLAGEQFF	TGTGCCACCCGTAGGACAGGCGGACTAGCTGGCGAGCAGTTCTTC
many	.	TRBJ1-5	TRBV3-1	CASSQVAGGNQPQHF	TGTGCCAGCAGCCAAGTGGCCGGGGGCAACCAGCCCCAGCATTTT
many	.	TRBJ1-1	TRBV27	CASSLSPQTEAFF	TGTGCCAGCAGTTTATCTCCCCAAACTGAAGCTTTCTTT
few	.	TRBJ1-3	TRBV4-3	CASSQDSIISGNTIYF	TGCGCCAGCAGCCAAGATAGTATTATCTCTGGAAACACCATATATTTT
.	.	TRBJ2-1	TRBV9	CASSVEGVGAGYNEQFF	TGTGCCAGCAGCGTAGAGGGAGTTGGGGCGGGATACAATGAGCAGTTCTTC
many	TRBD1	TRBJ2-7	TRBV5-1	CASSLSRTGKTYEQYF	TGCGCCAGCAGCTTGTCCAGGACAGGGAAAACCTACGAGCAGTACTTC
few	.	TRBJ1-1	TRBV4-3	CASSQVGRGWGATEAFF	TGCGCCAGCAGCCAAGTGGGCAGGGGATGGGGTGCCACTGAAGCTTTCTTT
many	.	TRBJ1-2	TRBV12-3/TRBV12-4	CASSPTRWVNYGYTF	TGTGCCAGCAGTCCAACCCGGTGGGTTAACTATGGCTACACCTTC
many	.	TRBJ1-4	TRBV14	CASSPGKSTNEKLFF	TGTGCCAGCAGCCCAGGAAAATCGACTAATGAAAAACTGTTTTTT
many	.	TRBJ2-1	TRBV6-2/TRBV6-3	CASIREGAYNEQFF	TGTGCCAGCATTAGGGAAGGGGCCTACAATGAGCAGTTCTTC
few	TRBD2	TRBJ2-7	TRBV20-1	CSASGRPPSYEQYF	TGCAGTGCTAGCGGGAGGCCCCCCTCCTACGAGCAGTACTTC
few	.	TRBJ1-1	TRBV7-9	CASSPKTDTEAFF	TGTGCCAGCAGCCCAAAGACGGACACTGAAGCTTTCTTT
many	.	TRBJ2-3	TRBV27	CASTLTNPGTKGTDTQYF	TGTGCCAGCACCCTGACGAATCCTGGAACCAAGGGCACAGATACGCAGTATTTT
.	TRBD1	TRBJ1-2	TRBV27	CASSTGGVGGYTF	TGTGCCAGCAGCACAGGGGGCGTCGGTGGCTACACCTTC
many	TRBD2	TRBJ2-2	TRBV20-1	CSARDSSGSNTGELFF	TGCAGTGCTAGGGATTCTAGCGGGAGTAACACCGGGGAGCTGTTTTTT
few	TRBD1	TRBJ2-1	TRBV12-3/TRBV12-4	CASSLTGIYNEQFF	TGTGCCAGCAGTTTGACAGGGATCTACAATGAGCAGTTCTTC
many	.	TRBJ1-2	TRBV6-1	CASRKANYGYTF	TGTGCCAGCAGAAAGGCTAACTATGGCTACACCTTC
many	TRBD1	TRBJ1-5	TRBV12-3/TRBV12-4	CASSGTGAQPQHF	TGTGCCAGCAGTGGGACAGGGGCTCAGCCCCAGCATTTT
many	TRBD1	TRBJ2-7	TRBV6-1	CASSEMDRASQQYF	TGTGCCAGCAGTGAAATGGACAGGGCGTCCCAGCAGTACTTC
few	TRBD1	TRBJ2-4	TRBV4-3	CASSQAGTGENIQYF	TGCGCCAGCAGCCAAGCGGGGACAGGGGAAAACATTCAGTACTTC
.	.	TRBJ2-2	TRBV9	CASSERQPDTRELFF	TGTGCCAGCAGCGAACGACAGCCAGACACCAGGGAGCTGTTTTTT
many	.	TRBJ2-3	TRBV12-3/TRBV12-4	CASSLPTPRDPFGTDTQYF	TGTGCCAGCAGTTTACCTACCCCAAGGGACCCATTTGGGACAGATACGCAGTATTTT
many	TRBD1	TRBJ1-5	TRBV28	CASNLPGQGFALQHQPQHF	TGTGCCAGCAATCTTCCGGGACAGGGGTTCGCCCTCCAGCATCAGCCCCAGCATTTT
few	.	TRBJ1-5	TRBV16	CATLPAYSNQPQHF	TGTGCCACCCTACCAGCCTATAGCAATCAGCCCCAGCATTTT
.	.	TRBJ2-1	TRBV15	CATRRIGHNEQFF	TGTGCCACCCGCCGAATTGGACACAATGAGCAGTTCTTC
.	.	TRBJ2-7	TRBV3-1	CASSQVKGTTFDEQYF	TGTGCCAGCAGCCAAGTTAAGGGGACAACTTTCGACGAGCAGTACTTC
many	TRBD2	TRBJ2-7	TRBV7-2	CASSSKRKLAGSYEQYF	TGTGCCAGCAGCTCCAAACGGAAACTAGCGGGATCCTACGAGCAGTACTTC
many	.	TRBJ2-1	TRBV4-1	CASSQGKGTEQFF	TGCGCCAGCAGCCAAGGTAAAGGCACTGAGCAGTTCTTC
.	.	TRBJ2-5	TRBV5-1	CASSITGGQEAQYF	TGCGCCAGCAGCATAACAGGTGGCCAAGAGGCCCAGTACTTC
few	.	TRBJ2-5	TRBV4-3	CASSQDDRGGETQYF	TGCGCCAGCAGCCAAGATGATCGGGGCGGAGAGACCCAGTACTTC
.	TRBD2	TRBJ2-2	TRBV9	CASTGTSGENTGELFF	TGCGCCAGCACTGGGACTAGCGGGGAGAACACCGGGGAGCTGTTTTTT
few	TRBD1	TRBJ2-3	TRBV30	CAWRITGQTTDTQYF	TGTGCCTGGAGGATCACGGGACAGACCACAGATACGCAGTATTTT
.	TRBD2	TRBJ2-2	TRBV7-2	CASSLVSGKRGGELFF	TGTGCCAGCAGCTTAGTTAGCGGGAAGAGGGGCGGGGAGCTGTTTTTT
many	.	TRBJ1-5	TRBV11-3	CASSLPIGGYRNQPQHF	TGTGCCAGCAGCTTACCCATTGGTGGGTACAGGAATCAGCCCCAGCATTTT
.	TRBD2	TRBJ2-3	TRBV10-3	CAISRTSGRDTQYF	TGTGCCATCAGTCGGACTAGCGGGAGGGATACGCAGTATTTT
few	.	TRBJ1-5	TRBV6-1	CASSGLRYQPQHF	TGTGCCAGCAGTGGGCTGCGTTATCAGCCCCAGCATTTT
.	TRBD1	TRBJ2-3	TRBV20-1	CSAIGTGEQEWDTQYF	TGCAGTGCTATCGGGACAGGGGAGCAGGAATGGGATACGCAGTATTTT
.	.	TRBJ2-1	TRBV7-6	CASSPFSGGSNEQFF	TGTGCCAGCAGCCCCTTTTCTGGAGGTTCCAATGAGCAGTTCTTC
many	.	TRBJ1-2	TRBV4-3	CASSHRSYGYTF	TGCGCCAGCAGCCATCGGAGCTATGGCTACACCTTC
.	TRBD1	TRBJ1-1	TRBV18	CASSPQQGDSTEAFF	TGTGCCAGCTCACCGCAACAGGGGGACAGCACTGAAGCTTTCTTT
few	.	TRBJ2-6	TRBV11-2	CASSSPLGANVLTF	TGTGCCAGCAGCTCGCCGCTCGGGGCCAACGTCCTGACTTTC
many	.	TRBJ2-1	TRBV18	CASSPDFNEQFF	TGTGCCAGCTCTCCGGACTTTAATGAGCAGTTCTTC
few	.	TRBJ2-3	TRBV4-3	CASSQVWLRGEIGTDTQYF	TGCGCCAGCAGCCAAGTCTGGCTCAGGGGGGAGATCGGCACAGATACGCAGTATTTT
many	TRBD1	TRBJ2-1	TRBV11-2	CASSLDGMGQVYNEQFF	TGTGCCAGCAGCTTAGATGGTATGGGACAGGTGTACAATGAGCAGTTCTTC
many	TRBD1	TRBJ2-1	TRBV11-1	CASSAGQGSYNEQFF	TGTGCCAGCAGCGCAGGACAGGGTTCCTACAATGAGCAGTTCTTC
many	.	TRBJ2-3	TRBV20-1	CSAYTPGSYTDTQYF	TGCAGTGCTTACACCCCAGGGTCATACACCGATACGCAGTATTTT
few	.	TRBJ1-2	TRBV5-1	CASSLGTSAGNYGYTF	TGCGCCAGCAGCTTAGGGACATCGGCTGGGAACTATGGCTACACCTTC
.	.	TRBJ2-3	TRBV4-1	CASSQDFRLSDTQYF	TGCGCCAGCAGCCAAGATTTTCGTTTGTCAGATACGCAGTATTTT
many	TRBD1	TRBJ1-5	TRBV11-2	CASSLEGTAFQPQHF	TGTGCCAGCAGCTTAGAGGGGACAGCGTTTCAGCCCCAGCATTTT
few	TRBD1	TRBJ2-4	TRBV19	CASSQRTGKNIQYF	TGTGCCAGTAGTCAACGGACAGGGAAGAACATTCAGTACTTC